This passage covers 6 T cell receptor beta chains from one sample sequenced in a study of shared clonotypes between healthy human individuals (dated by TCRdb to about 2020). To prepare the library, the immunoSEQ multiplex PCR assay was applied. TCRdb holds this immuneACCESS table with in-frame rearrangements only. Some clones are missing; in checked studies, unresolved V genes explain under half, and the rest has no known cause. This sample comprises over 950,000 clones, 70% to 80% of them detected only once. Roughly 0.9% of the sample comes from the top ten. The sequenced sample consisted of memory CD4+ T cells from PBMCs. In light of the paper, this sample's cell subset or site label describes: CD45RA-negative fraction. The receptor set was obtained from a man aged 18 to 30 in good health. Some clones in this sample may be carry-over from other donors' samples.

V is TRBV28 and J is TRBJ1-2; D is perhaps TRBD1 (5 bases). V lost 5 bases and J lost 2, with 15 bases in between. Per the germline V gene, CDR1 is MDHEN and CDR2 is SYDVKM. The CDR3 contains 15 residues. CDR3 in DNA: TGTGCCAGCAGTCGATCGGGGACCTCAAACTATGGCTACACCTTC. This sequence encodes CASSRSGTSNYGYTF.

The V and J genes are TRBV14 and TRBJ2-7; 8 bases align to TRBD2. This CDR3 comprises 14 residues. The V segment lost 4 bases and the J segment 6 bases; nucleotides outside the gene matches: 8. CDR1 is SGHDN and CDR2 is FVKESK in the germline V gene. The DNA of the CDR3 is TGTGCCAGCAGCCTCGCGGTAGCGGGGAGCGAGCAGTACTTC. This sequence encodes CASSLAVAGSEQYF.

The V call is TRBV6-1, the J call TRBJ2-7; D may match TRBD1 or TRBD2 (5 bases each). Germline V gene sequence: CDR1 MNHNS, CDR2 SASEGT. The CDR3 runs to 15 residues. Between the trimmed V and J ends, which lost 2 bases and 0 bases, there was a span of 11 bases. Here the CDR3 reads CASSEPGPRSYEQYF. CDR3 in DNA: TGTGCCAGCAGTGAACCGGGACCACGCTCCTACGAGCAGTACTTC.

The V and J genes are TRBV4-1 and TRBJ1-4; 7 nucleotides match TRBD1. The J segment lost 0 bases and the V segment lost 4 bases, leaving 5 bases of the junction unmatched. CDR1 and CDR2 (germline): MGHRA, YSYEKL. CDR3 length: 16 residues. CDR3 sequence: CASSRRDSSTNEKLFF. The CDR3 DNA reads as TGCGCCAGCAGCCGCCGGGACAGTTCAACTAATGAAAAACTGTTTTTT.

For this clone: The sample holds other DNA sequences that translate to the same CDR3. V gene TRBV5-1 combines with J gene TRBJ1-4; D gene ambiguous. The germline V and J ends were trimmed by 4 bases and 0 bases, with 10 bases remaining between them. Germline V gene sequence: CDR1 SGHRS, CDR2 YFSETQ. The CDR3 covers 15 residues. In nucleotides, the CDR3 is TGCGCCAGCAGCAGTGGGAGGACAACTAATGAAAAACTGTTTTTT. It translates to CASSSGRTTNEKLFF.

V usage is TRBV6-1 and J usage is TRBJ2-1, with no clear D. CDR3 size: 15 residues. Germline V CDR1 and CDR2: MNHNS, SASEGT. Trimming removed 6 bases from V and 0 bases from J, with 12 bases in between. The CDR3 here is CASRPQPSSYNEQFF. CDR3 nucleotides: TGTGCCAGCAGGCCCCAGCCTTCCTCCTACAATGAGCAGTTCTTC.